One sample yielded the 25 T cell receptor beta chains listed below, sequenced in a study of technical replicates of blood from a handful of donors. Generated by immunoSEQ multiplex PCR, the TCRdb table keeps only in-frame clones and is missing some. The sample has roughly 80,000 clones; around 94% are singletons. The sequenced material came from T cells isolated from PBMCs. Receptors were obtained from a human donor in good health.

This chain joins TRBV19 and TRBJ1-5, with 7 bases fitting TRBD1. The CDR3 spans 17 residues. Germline assignment: CDR1 LNHDA and CDR2 SQIVND (reference sequence). Unmatched junction bases numbered 11, after V lost 3 bases and J lost 3 bases. The CDR3 DNA follows: TGTGCCAGTAGTATCACCGGGACAGAACCTTTCAATCAGCCCCAGCATTTT. As protein: CASSITGTEPFNQPQHF.

This clone came up a few times. V is TRBV5-1 and J is TRBJ1-1; perhaps TRBD1 as D (6 bases). The germline gives CDR1 SGHRS, CDR2 YFSETQ. This CDR3 contains 13 residues. Trimming took off 0 bases at V and 8 bases at J, with 11 bases between the two ends. CDR3 sequence reads: CASSLDRDGEAFF. DNA of the CDR3: TGCGCCAGCAGCTTGGACAGGGACGGGGAAGCTTTCTTT.

The J gene is TRBJ2-2, the V gene TRBV2; a weak D match, TRBD1 (6 bases). V was trimmed by 6 bases and J by 4 bases, leaving 18 bases between them. This CDR3 spans 16 amino acids. CDR1 SNHLY and CDR2 FYNNEI come from the germline V gene. The CDR3 region is CASRVFLGGGTGELFF. As DNA, the CDR3 is TGTGCCAGCAGAGTCTTTCTAGGGGGTGGCACCGGGGAGCTGTTTTTT. Complete variable domain (other parts from reference TRBV2 and TRBJ2-2): EPEVTQTPSHQVTQMGQEVILRCVPISNHLYFYWYRQILGQKVEFLVSFYNNEISEKSEIFDDQFSVERPDGSNFTLKIRSTKLEDSAMYFCASRVFLGGGTGELFFGEGSRLTVL.

This chain joins TRBV30 and TRBJ2-7, with D possibly matching TRBD1 (6 bases). With 4 bases removed from V and 0 bases from J, the gap between germline ends came to 13 bases. The V gene's germline CDR1 is GTSNPN and CDR2 SVGIG (reference sequence). The CDR3 runs to 14 residues. The CDR3 DNA reads TGTGCCTGGACCCCGGACAGTCTCTCCTACGAGCAGTACTTC. Translating it yields CAWTPDSLSYEQYF.

This clone appeared once. V and J are TRBV28 and TRBJ1-2, with D perhaps matching TRBD1 (5 bases). The CDR3 loop spans 16 amino acids. Germline lookup yields CDR1 MDHEN and CDR2 SYDVKM. V lost 3 bases and J 1 base, leaving 15 bases between the germline ends. As DNA, the CDR3 is TGTGCCAGCAGTTTGGGAGGGGTCGGGTTTAACTATGGCTACACCTTC. Its translation is CASSLGGVGFNYGYTF.

V and J are TRBV5-1 and TRBJ2-7, with a weak D call TRBD2 (5 bases). From germline, CDR1 is SGHRS and CDR2 YFSETQ. CDR3 size: 13 residues. V lost 4 bases to trimming and J lost 5 bases, with 13 bases between them. CDR3 coding DNA: TGCGCCAGCAGCCCCGGGCCGGAGGACGAGCAGTACTTC. Translating it yields CASSPGPEDEQYF.

Concerning this clone itself: The sample holds other DNA sequences that translate to the same CDR3. V and J are TRBV5-1 and TRBJ2-3; 11 bases are a match to TRBD2. The trim removed 0 bases at V and 3 bases at J, leaving 3 bases unmatched. The germline CDR1 and CDR2 sequences are SGHRS and YFSETQ. The length of the CDR3 is 16 residues. The CDR3 protein is CASSLVVAGGTDTQYF. The DNA for the CDR3 is TGCGCCAGCAGCTTGGTAGTAGCGGGAGGGACAGATACGCAGTATTTT. Based on the CDR3 plus reference TRBV5-1 and TRBJ2-3, the full variable domain is KAGVTQTPRYLIKTRGQQVTLSCSPISGHRSVSWYQQTPGQGLQFLFEYFSETQRNKGNFPGRFSGRQFSNSRSEMNVSTLELGDSALYLCASSLVVAGGTDTQYFGPGTRLTVL.

The chain is built from TRBV23-1 and TRBJ2-7, with D maybe TRBD1 (6 bases). TRBV23-1 is an open reading frame whose function is uncertain. The V end lost 3 bases, the J end lost 5 bases, and 20 bases lay between the germline ends. CDR3 length equals 16 residues. This chain's CDR3 is CASSQAGTPGEHEQYF. The CDR3 DNA follows: TGCGCCAGCAGTCAGGCCGGGACACCCGGAGAACACGAGCAGTACTTC.

This CDR3 reads CASREGGTEAFF. The CDR3 nucleotides are TGTGCCAGCAGAGAAGGGGGAACTGAAGCTTTCTTT. This chain uses TRBV27 with TRBJ1-1; D is possibly TRBD1 (6 bases). The ends were cut back, 6 bases at V and 5 bases at J, with 10 bases in the middle. This CDR3 region has 12 residues. Germline V gene lookup returns CDR1 MNHEY and CDR2 SMNVEV (reference sequence).

The rearrangement links TRBV28 to TRBJ2-7; 7 bases agree with TRBD1. CDR1 and CDR2 (germline): MDHEN, SYDVKM. This CDR3 contains 18 residues. The trim removed 3 bases at V and 1 base at J, leaving 15 bases unmatched. The CDR3 reads CASSFFGWTGTESYEQYF. The CDR3 nucleotides read TGTGCCAGCAGTTTTTTCGGGTGGACCGGGACAGAGTCCTACGAGCAGTACTTC.

The rearrangement joins TRBV10-3 to TRBJ2-3, with a possible D match to TRBD2 (5 bases). Trimming took 3 bases from V and 0 from J, leaving 13 bases between them. The CDR3 covers 16 residues. Germline V gene data show CDR1 as ENHRY and CDR2 as SYGVKD. The CDR3 reads CAISDGTRSSTDTQYF. CDR3 sequence (DNA): TGTGCCATCAGTGACGGTACTAGATCTAGCACAGATACGCAGTATTTT.

The rearrangement joins TRBV30 to TRBJ2-7; D might be TRBD2 (5 bases). The length of the CDR3 is 13 residues. With 0 bases removed from V and 3 bases from J, the gap between germline ends came to 9 bases. Germline V gene lookup returns CDR1 GTSNPN and CDR2 SVGIG (reference sequence). This CDR3 is CAWSVLDVYEQYF. CDR3 nucleotides: TGTGCCTGGAGTGTACTAGATGTCTACGAGCAGTACTTC. The entire variable domain, with the rest obtained from reference TRBV30 and TRBJ2-7, is as follows: SQTIHQWPATLVQPVGSPLSLECTVEGTSNPNLYWYRQAAGRGLQLLFYSVGIGQISSEVPQNLSASRPQDRQFILSSKKLLLSDSGFYLCAWSVLDVYEQYFGPGTRLTVT.

The V and J genes are TRBV5-1 and TRBJ2-5, with TRBD1 matching over 9 bases. Germline V gene sequence: CDR1 SGHRS, CDR2 YFSETQ. The V gene end was trimmed by 4 bases and the J gene end by 3 bases; junction bases not matched to a gene: 4. This CDR3 region has 14 residues. CDR3: CASSAGTGKETQYF. The CDR3 coding sequence is TGCGCCAGCAGCGCAGGGACAGGGAAAGAGACCCAGTACTTC.

The chain employs TRBV6-1 and TRBJ2-7; 12 positions agree with TRBD2. The junction had 1 base not matched to a gene; V was cut back by 6 bases and J by 4 bases. Germline V gene data show CDR1 as MNHNS and CDR2 as SASEGT. The CDR3 is 13 amino acids. The chain's CDR3 is CASRTSGSYEQYF. DNA for the CDR3: TGTGCCAGCAGGACTAGCGGGAGTTACGAGCAGTACTTC.

The chain links TRBV19 to TRBJ2-5; TRBD2 matches 13 bases. With 0 bases clipped from V and 5 bases from J, the junction kept 15 bases outside the gene matches. In germline, CDR1 is LNHDA, CDR2 SQIVND (reference sequence). This CDR3 is 20 amino acids long. The CDR3 DNA is TGTGCCAGTAGTATAGATCAAATAGGACTAGCGGGAGATAAGTGGGAGACCCAGTACTTC. Translating gives CASSIDQIGLAGDKWETQYF. The entire variable domain, with the rest obtained from reference TRBV19 and TRBJ2-5, is as follows: DGGITQSPKYLFRKEGQNVTLSCEQNLNHDAMYWYRQDPGQGLRLIYYSQIVNDFQKGDIAEGYSVSREKKESFPLTVTSAQKNPTAFYLCASSIDQIGLAGDKWETQYFGPGTRLLVL.

The chain couples TRBV6-1 to TRBJ2-3, with 7 bases fitting TRBD2. V lost 6 bases and J lost 3; bases outside the gene matches: 9. CDR3 length equals 15 residues. Germline loops: CDR1 MNHNS, CDR2 SASEGT. CDR3 DNA sequence: TGTGCCAGCAGGGGGGGAGGGGCGCCGACAGATACGCAGTATTTT. As protein: CASRGGGAPTDTQYF.

This rearrangement joins TRBV27 to TRBJ2-4; D unclear. The CDR3 consists of 13 residues. Trimming shortened V by 2 bases and J by 4 bases, and 6 bases separated the two germline ends. Per germline, CDR1 MNHEY and CDR2 SMNVEV (reference sequence). The DNA of the CDR3 is TGTGCCAGCAGTTTAGGCAGTAAAAACATTCAGTACTTC. Residues: CASSLGSKNIQYF.

The gene calls are TRBV5-8 and TRBJ2-3; no clear D gene. Germline V CDR1 and CDR2: SGHTS, YDEGEE. This CDR3 is built from 16 residues. Trimming removed 0 bases at V and 0 bases at J, with 11 bases between. CDR3 nucleotide sequence: TGTGCCAGCAGCTTGGGACTCCCAACTAGCACAGATACGCAGTATTTT. This translates into CASSLGLPTSTDTQYF.

The chain carries TRBV18 and TRBJ1-5, with D tentatively TRBD1 (6 bases). V was pared by 2 bases and J by 9 bases, with 11 bases between. The CDR3 consists of 13 residues. Germline V gene lookup returns CDR1 KGHSH and CDR2 LQKENI. CDR3 in amino acids: CASSPEGVRPQHF. The CDR3 DNA is TGTGCCAGCTCACCAGAGGGGGTTCGGCCCCAGCATTTT.

The rearrangement links TRBV10-3 to TRBJ2-2; TRBD1 agrees at 7 bases. The CDR3 runs to 16 residues. CDR1 and CDR2 (germline): ENHRY, SYGVKD. Germline trimming cut 2 bases from V and 1 base from J; bases unmatched to any gene: 4. The CDR3 protein is CAISERGQLNTGELFF. DNA of the CDR3: TGTGCCATCAGTGAGCGGGGACAGCTGAACACCGGGGAGCTGTTTTTT.

The V and J genes are TRBV10-2 and TRBJ1-4; tentative D call: TRBD1 (5 bases). This CDR3 has 16 residues. Germline V gene lookup returns CDR1 WSHSY and CDR2 SAAADI. The V gene lost 3 bases and the J gene lost 4 bases, with 15 bases spanning the gap. CDR3 loop: CASSESSSQGNEKLFF. The CDR3 DNA is TGCGCCAGCAGTGAAAGTAGTAGTCAGGGTAATGAAAAACTGTTTTTT.

This clone was counted a single time. The chain is built from TRBV7-2 and TRBJ1-4, with D perhaps matching TRBD1 (5 bases). The V and J ends lost 5 bases and 0 bases respectively, with 13 bases between them. Germline V gives CDR1 SGHTA, CDR2 FQGNSA. The CDR3 is made up of 16 amino acids. Here the CDR3 reads CASSPGDSATNEKLFF. The DNA for the CDR3 is TGTGCCAGCAGCCCAGGCGACAGTGCAACTAATGAAAAACTGTTTTTT. The full variable domain, its missing parts supplied by reference TRBV7-2 and TRBJ1-4, is GAGVSQSPSNKVTEKGKDVELRCDPISGHTALYWYRQSLGQGLEFLIYFQGNSAPDKSGLPSDRFSAERTGGSVSTLTIQRTQQEDSAVYLCASSPGDSATNEKLFFGSGTQLSVL.

This chain joins TRBV6-6 and TRBJ1-2; 8 nucleotides match TRBD1. Germline V lookup: CDR1 MNHNY, CDR2 SVGAGI (reference sequence). The trim removed 0 bases at V and 6 bases at J, leaving 3 bases unmatched. The CDR3 extends over 14 amino acids. CDR3 nucleotides: TGTGCCAGCAGTTACTCGACAGGGGCCAATGGCTACACCTTC. Translation: CASSYSTGANGYTF.

V usage is TRBV9 and J usage is TRBJ2-2, with a possible D match to TRBD1 (5 bases). There are 12 residues in the CDR3. The germline gives CDR1 SGDLS, CDR2 YYNGEE. V was shortened by 9 bases and J by 4 bases, with 10 bases between the two germline ends. This CDR3 is CATSQATGELFF. The CDR3 coding sequence is TGTGCCACATCACAGGCCACCGGGGAGCTGTTTTTT.

The V gene is TRBV19, the J gene TRBJ1-1; maybe TRBD1 (5 bases). With 6 bases removed from V and 4 bases from J, the gap between germline ends came to 12 bases. Germline loops: CDR1 LNHDA, CDR2 SQIVND (reference sequence). The CDR3 extends over 13 amino acids. The CDR3 region has the DNA TGTGCCAGTAGCGGGGGTGTTGGCACTGAAGCTTTCTTT. Its protein product is CASSGGVGTEAFF.